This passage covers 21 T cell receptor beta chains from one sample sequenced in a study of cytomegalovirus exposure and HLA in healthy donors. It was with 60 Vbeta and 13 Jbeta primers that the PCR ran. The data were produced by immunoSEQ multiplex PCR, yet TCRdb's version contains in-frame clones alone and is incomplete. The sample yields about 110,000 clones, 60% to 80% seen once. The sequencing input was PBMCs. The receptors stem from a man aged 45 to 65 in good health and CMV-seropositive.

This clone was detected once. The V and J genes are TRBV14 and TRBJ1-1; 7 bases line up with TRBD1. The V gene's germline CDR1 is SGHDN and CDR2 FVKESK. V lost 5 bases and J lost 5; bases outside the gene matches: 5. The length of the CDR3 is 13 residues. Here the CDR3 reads CASSFKQGTEAFF. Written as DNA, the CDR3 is TGTGCCAGCAGCTTCAAACAGGGGACTGAAGCTTTCTTT.

CDR3 in DNA: TGTGCCAGCAGTTTTGAGCGGGGGGCCATCTACGAGCAGTACTTC. This encodes CASSFERGAIYEQYF. The chain is built from TRBV27 and TRBJ2-7, with 9 bases that match TRBD2. The V and J ends lost 3 bases and 3 bases, in that order; junction bases with no gene match: 6. Germline lookup yields CDR1 MNHEY and CDR2 SMNVEV (reference sequence). The CDR3 totals 15 residues.

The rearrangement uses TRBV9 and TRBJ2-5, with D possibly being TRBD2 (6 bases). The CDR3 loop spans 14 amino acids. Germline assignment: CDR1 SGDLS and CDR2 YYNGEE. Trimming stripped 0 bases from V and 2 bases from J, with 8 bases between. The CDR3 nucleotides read TGTGCCAGCAGCGTAGAAGGAGGGCAAGAGACCCAGTACTTC. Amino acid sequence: CASSVEGGQETQYF.

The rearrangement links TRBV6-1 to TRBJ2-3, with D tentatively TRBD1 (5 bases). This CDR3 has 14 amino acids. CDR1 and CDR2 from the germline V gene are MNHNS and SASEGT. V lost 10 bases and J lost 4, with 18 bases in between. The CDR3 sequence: CATVTGHGPDTQYF. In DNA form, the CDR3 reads TGTGCCACCGTAACTGGACACGGGCCAGATACGCAGTATTTT.

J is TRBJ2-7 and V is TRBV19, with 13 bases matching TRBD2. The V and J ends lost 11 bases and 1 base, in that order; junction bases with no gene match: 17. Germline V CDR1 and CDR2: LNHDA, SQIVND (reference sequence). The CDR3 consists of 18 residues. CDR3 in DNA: TGTGCCCACTATCTGGGGACAGGGGGACTAGCGGGGTCCTACGAGCAGTACTTC. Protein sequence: CAHYLGTGGLAGSYEQYF.

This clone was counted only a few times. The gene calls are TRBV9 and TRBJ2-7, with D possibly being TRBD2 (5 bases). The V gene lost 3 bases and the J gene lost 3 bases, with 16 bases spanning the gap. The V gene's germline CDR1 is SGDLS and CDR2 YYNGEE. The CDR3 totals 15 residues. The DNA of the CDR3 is TGTGCCAGCAGCGCCGGACTCACCGTACACTACGAGCAGTACTTC. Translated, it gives CASSAGLTVHYEQYF.

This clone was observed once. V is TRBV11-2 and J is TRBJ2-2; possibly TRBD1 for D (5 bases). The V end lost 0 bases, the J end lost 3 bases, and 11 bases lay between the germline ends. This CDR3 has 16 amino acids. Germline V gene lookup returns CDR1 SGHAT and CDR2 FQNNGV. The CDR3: CASSLDHGAYTGELFF. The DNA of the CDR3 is TGTGCCAGCAGCTTAGATCATGGGGCCTACACCGGGGAGCTGTTTTTT.

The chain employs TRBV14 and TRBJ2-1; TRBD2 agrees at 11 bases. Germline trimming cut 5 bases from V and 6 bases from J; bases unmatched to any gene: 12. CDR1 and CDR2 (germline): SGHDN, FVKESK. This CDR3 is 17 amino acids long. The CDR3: CASSEKPGLAGLNEQFF. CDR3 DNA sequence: TGTGCCAGCAGCGAGAAACCCGGACTAGCGGGCCTCAATGAGCAGTTCTTC.

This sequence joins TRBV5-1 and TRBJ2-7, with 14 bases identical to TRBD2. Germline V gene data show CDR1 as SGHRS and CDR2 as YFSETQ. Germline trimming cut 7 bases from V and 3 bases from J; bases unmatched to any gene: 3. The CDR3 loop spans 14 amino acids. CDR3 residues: CASGGTSGGYEQYF. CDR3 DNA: TGCGCCAGCGGGGGGACTAGCGGGGGCTACGAGCAGTACTTC.

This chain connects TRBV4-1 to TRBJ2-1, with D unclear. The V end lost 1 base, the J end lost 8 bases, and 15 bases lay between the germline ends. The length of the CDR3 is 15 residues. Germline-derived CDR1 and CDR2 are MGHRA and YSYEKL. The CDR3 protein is CASSQVLISSDEQFF. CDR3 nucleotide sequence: TGCGCCAGCAGCCAAGTGCTGATAAGTTCGGATGAGCAGTTCTTC.

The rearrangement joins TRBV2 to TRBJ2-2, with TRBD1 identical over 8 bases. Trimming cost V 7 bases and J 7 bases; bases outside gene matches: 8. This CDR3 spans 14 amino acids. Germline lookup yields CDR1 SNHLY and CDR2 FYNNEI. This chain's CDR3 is CASKDRDHVGELFF. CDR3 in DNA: TGTGCCAGCAAGGACAGGGACCATGTCGGGGAGCTGTTTTTT.

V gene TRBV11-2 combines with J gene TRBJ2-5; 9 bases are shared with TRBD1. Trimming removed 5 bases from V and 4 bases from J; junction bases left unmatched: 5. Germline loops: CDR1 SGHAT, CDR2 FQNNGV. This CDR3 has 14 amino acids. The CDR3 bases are TGTGCCAGCAGCCCGTGGGGACAGGGAGAGACCCAGTACTTC. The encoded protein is CASSPWGQGETQYF.

The CDR3 protein is CASSPLPSGRVYEQYF. The CDR3 region has the DNA TGTGCCAGCAGCCCTCTCCCAAGTGGGCGAGTCTACGAGCAGTACTTC. The chain combines TRBV5-6 with TRBJ2-7; D not resolved. The CDR3 has 16 residues. Trimming pared 4 bases from V and 3 bases from J, leaving 20 bases between. Germline V lookup: CDR1 SGHDT, CDR2 YYEEEE.

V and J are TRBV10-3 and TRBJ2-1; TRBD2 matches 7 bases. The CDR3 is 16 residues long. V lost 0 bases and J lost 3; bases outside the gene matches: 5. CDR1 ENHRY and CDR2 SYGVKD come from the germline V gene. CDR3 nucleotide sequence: TGTGCCATCAGTGAGTCCGGGGGGACTAACTACAATGAGCAGTTCTTC. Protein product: CAISESGGTNYNEQFF.

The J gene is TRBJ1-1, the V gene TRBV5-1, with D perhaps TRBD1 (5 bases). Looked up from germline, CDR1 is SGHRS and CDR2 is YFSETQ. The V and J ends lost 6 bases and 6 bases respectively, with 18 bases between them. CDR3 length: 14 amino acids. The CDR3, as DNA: TGCGCCAGCAATCCTCCCGGGGGGGTCCCTGAAGCTTTCTTT. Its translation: CASNPPGGVPEAFF. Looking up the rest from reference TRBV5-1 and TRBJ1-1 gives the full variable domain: KAGVTQTPRYLIKTRGQQVTLSCSPISGHRSVSWYQQTPGQGLQFLFEYFSETQRNKGNFPGRFSGRQFSNSRSEMNVSTLELGDSALYLCASNPPGGVPEAFFGQGTRLTVV.

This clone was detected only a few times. The CDR3 here is CAIGRATEAFF. In DNA form, the CDR3 reads TGTGCGATTGGGAGGGCAACTGAAGCTTTCTTT. The chain couples TRBV30 to TRBJ1-1; unclear D gene. The CDR3 covers 11 residues. Germline assignment: CDR1 GTSNPN and CDR2 SVGIG (reference sequence).

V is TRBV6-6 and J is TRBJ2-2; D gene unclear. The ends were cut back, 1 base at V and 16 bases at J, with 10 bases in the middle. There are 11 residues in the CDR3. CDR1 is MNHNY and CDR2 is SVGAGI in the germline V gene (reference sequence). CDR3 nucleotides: TGTGCCAGCAGTTACTACGGCGGTGGGTTTTTT. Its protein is CASSYYGGGFF.

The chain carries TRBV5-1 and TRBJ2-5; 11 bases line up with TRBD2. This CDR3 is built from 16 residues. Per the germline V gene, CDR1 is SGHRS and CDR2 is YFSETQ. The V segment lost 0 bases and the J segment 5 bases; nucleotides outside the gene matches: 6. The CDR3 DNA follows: TGCGCCAGCAGCTTGGCGGGACTAGCGGTGGGGGAGACCCAGTACTTC. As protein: CASSLAGLAVGETQYF.

CDR3 DNA: TGTGCCAGCAGCTTTGGGACTAGCGGGAGCTCCTACGAGCAGTACTTC. This gives the protein CASSFGTSGSSYEQYF. This chain links TRBV5-6 with TRBJ2-7, with 14 bases lining up with TRBD2. This CDR3 has 16 residues. Germline V gene sequence: CDR1 SGHDT, CDR2 YYEEEE. V was pared by 2 bases and J by 0 bases, with 1 base of the junction left unmatched.

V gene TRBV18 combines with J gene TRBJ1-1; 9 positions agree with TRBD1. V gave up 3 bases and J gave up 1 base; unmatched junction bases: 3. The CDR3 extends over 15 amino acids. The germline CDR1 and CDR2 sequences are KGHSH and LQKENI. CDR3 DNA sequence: TGTGCCAGCTCACCGGGACAGGGCGGGAACACTGAAGCTTTCTTT. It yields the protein CASSPGQGGNTEAFF.

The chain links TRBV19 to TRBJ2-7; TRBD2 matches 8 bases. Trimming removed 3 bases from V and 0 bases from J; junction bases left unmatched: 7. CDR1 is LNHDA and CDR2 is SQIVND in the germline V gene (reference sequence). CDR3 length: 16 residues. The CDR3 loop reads CASSIRSGTTSYEQYF. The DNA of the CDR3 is TGTGCCAGTAGTATCCGTAGCGGGACTACCTCCTACGAGCAGTACTTC.